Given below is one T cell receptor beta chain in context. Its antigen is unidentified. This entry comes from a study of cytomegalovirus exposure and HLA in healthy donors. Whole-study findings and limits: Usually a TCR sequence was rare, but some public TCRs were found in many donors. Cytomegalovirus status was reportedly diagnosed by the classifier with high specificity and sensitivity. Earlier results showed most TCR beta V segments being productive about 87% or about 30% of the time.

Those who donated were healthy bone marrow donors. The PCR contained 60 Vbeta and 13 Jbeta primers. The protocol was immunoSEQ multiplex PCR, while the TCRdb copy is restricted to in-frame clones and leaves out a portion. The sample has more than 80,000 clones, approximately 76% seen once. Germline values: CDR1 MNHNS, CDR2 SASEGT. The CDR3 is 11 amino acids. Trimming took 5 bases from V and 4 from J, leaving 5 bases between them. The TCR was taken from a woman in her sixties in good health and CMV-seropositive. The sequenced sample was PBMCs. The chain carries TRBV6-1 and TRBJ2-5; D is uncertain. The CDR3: CASSSLETQYF. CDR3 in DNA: TGTGCCAGCAGTTCCTTAGAGACCCAGTACTTC.